This T cell receptor (beta chain) was identified during a study of blood T cell repertoires in COVID-19. The overall study: T cells, B-cell-depleted T cells, or PBMCs supplied cDNA or gDNA.

Participant-reported clinical history was the basis for cohort assignment. Assay used: immunoSEQ multiplex PCR; TCRdb lists only in-frame clones, some missing. The sample holds 150,000 to 200,000 clones, 75% to 85% seen once. CDR3 size: 13 residues. Germline trimming cut 4 bases from V and 14 bases from J; bases unmatched to any gene: 8. Germline-derived CDR1 and CDR2 are GTSNPN and SVGIG (reference sequence). This chain joins TRBV30 and TRBJ1-4; 12 positions match TRBD1. What was sequenced was PBMCs or T cells enriched from blood (not recorded which). This TCR derives from a woman aged 45-59 years with acute COVID-19. The chain's CDR3 is CAWTPGQGAGLFF. DNA of the CDR3: TGTGCCTGGACTCCGGGACAGGGGGCCGGGCTGTTTTTT.